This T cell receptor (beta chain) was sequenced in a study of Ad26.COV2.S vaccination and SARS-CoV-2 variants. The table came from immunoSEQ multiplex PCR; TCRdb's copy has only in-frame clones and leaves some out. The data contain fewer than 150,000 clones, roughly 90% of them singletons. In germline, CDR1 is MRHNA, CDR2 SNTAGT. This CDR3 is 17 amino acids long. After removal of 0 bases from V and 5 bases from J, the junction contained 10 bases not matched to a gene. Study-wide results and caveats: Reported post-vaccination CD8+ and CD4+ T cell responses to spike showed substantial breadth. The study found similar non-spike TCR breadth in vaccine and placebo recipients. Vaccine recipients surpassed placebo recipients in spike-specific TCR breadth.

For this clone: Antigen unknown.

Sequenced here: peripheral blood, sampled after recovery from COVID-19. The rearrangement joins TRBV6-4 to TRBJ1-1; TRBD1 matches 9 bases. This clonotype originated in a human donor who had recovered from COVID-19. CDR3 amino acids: CASSDSKQGALDTEAFF. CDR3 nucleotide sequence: TGTGCCAGCAGTGACTCAAAACAGGGGGCACTAGATACTGAAGCTTTCTTT.